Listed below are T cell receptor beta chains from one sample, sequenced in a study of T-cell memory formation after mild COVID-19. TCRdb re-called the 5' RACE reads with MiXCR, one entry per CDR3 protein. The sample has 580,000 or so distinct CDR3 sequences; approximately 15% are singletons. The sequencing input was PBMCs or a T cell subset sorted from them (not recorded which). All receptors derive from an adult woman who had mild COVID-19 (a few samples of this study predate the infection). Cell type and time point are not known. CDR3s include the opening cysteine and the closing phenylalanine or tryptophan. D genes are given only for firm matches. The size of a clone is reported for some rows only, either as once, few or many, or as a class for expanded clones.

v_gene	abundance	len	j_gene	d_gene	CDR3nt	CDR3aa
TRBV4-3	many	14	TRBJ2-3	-	TGCGCCAGCAGCCAAGATTACAGTACAGATACGCAGTATTTT	CASSQDYSTDTQYF
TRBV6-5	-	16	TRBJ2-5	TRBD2	TGTGCCAGCAGTTACCTTAGCGGGAAGATTAAAGAGACCCAGTACTTC	CASSYLSGKIKETQYF
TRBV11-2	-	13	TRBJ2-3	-	TGTGCCAGCAGCGCCGCGGGCACAGATACGCAGTATTTT	CASSAAGTDTQYF
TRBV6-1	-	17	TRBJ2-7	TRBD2	TGTGCCAGCAGGGGGCTTAGCGGGGGGCCTAGCTCCTACGAGCAGTACTTC	CASRGLSGGPSSYEQYF
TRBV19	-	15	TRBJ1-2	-	TGTGCCAGTAGTATAGTGGGAGGCGCTAACTATGGCTACACCTTC	CASSIVGGANYGYTF
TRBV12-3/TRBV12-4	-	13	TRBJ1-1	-	TGTGCCAGCGGGGCTGACACTCAGATGGAAGCTTTCTTT	CASGADTQMEAFF
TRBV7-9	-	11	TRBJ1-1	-	TGTGCCAGCAGCCGGGCCCAGGAAGCTTTCTTT	CASSRAQEAFF
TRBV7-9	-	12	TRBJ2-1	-	TGTGCCAGCAGCTTAACCCCGTATGAGCAGTTCTTC	CASSLTPYEQFF
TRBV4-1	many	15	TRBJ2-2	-	TGCGCCAGCAGCCAATCTACGAGGGACACCGGGGAGCTGTTTTTT	CASSQSTRDTGELFF
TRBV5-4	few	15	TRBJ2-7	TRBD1	TGTGCCAGCAGCCCCTGGACAGGGGAGGGATACGAGCAGTACTTC	CASSPWTGEGYEQYF
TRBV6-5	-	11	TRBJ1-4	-	TGTGCCAGGGACGGGAATGAAAAACTGTTTTTT	CARDGNEKLFF
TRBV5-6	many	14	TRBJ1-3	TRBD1	TGTGCCAGCAGCCACAGGGGGCGCGGAAACACCATATATTTT	CASSHRGRGNTIYF
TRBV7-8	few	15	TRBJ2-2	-	TGTGCCAGCAGGGAAACACAGGGGAACACCGGGGAGCTGTTTTTT	CASRETQGNTGELFF
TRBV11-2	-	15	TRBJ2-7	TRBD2	TGTGCCAGCAGCCCCGGAGCGGGGGGAACCTACGAGCAGTACTTC	CASSPGAGGTYEQYF